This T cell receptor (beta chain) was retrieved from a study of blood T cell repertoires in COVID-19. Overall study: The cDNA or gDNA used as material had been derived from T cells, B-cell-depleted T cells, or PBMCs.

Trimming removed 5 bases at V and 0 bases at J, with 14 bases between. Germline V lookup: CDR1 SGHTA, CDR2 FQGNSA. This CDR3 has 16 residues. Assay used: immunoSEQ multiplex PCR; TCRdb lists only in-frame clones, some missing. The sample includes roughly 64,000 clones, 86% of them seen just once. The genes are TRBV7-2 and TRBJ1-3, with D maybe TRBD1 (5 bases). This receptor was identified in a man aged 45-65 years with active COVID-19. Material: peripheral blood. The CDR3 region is CASSPRQTFSGNTIYF. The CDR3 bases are TGTGCCAGCAGCCCAAGACAGACTTTCTCTGGAAACACCATATATTTT.